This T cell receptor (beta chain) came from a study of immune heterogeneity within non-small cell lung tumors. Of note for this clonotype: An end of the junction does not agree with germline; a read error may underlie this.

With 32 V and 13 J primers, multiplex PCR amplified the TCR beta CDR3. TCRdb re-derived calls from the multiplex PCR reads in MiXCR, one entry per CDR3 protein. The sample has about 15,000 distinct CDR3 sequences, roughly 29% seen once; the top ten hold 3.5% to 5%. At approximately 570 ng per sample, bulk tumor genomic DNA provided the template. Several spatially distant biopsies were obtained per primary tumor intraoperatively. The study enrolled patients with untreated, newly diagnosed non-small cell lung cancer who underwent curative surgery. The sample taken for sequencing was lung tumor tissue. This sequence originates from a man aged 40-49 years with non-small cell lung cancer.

CDR3 coding DNA: TGTGCCAGCAAGACTGTGCAAGCGGGGCCCACCGAGGAGCTGTTTTTT. It specifies CASKTVQAGPTEELFF. This sequence joins TRBV7-2 and TRBJ2-2; 7 bases are shared with TRBD2. Germline values: CDR1 SGHTA, CDR2 FQGNSA. CDR3 size: 16 residues.